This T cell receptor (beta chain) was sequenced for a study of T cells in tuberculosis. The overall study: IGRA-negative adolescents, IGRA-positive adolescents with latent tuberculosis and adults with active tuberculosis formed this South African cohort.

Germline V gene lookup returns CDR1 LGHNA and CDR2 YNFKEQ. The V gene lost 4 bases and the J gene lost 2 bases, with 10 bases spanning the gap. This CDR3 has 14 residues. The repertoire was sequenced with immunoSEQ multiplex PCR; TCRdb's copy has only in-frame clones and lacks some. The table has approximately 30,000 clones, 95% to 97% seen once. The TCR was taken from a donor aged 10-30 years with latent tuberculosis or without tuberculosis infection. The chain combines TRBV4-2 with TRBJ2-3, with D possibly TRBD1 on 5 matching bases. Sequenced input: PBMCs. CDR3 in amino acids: CASSPETATDTQYF. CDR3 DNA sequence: TGTGCCAGCAGCCCAGAGACAGCCACAGATACGCAGTATTTT.